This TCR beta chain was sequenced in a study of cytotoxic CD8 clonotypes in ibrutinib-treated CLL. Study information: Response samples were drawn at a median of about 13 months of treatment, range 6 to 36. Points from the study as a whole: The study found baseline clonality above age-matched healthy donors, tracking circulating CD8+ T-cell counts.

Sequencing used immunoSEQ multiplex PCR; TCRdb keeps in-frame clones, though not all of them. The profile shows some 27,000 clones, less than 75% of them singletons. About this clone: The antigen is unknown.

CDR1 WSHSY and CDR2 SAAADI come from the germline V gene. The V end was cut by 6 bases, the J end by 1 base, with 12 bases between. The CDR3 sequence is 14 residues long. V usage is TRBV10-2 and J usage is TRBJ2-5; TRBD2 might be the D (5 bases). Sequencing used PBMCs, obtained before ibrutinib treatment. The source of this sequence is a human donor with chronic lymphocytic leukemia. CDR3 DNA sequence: TGCGCCAGCAGGGCTGGACTTCTCCAAGAGACCCAGTACTTC. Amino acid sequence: CASRAGLLQETQYF.